This entry lists 24 T cell receptor beta chains sequenced from one sample in a study of blood T cell repertoires in COVID-19. Assay: immunoSEQ multiplex PCR; the TCRdb copy retains only in-frame clones and omits some. Of 150,000 to 200,000 clones listed, around 76% are singletons. What was sequenced was PBMCs or T cells enriched from blood (not recorded which). The receptors come from a woman aged 50 to 60 with acute COVID-19.

The rearrangement joins TRBV5-5 to TRBJ1-5; the D gene is possibly TRBD1 (6 bases). This CDR3 is built from 14 residues. V was trimmed by 2 bases and J by 1 base, leaving 7 bases between them. The germline V gene has CDR1 SGHKS and CDR2 YYEKEE (reference sequence). As DNA, the CDR3 is TGTGCCAGCAGCTTAAGGGGGAGCAATCAGCCCCAGCATTTT. Translating gives CASSLRGSNQPQHF. The complete variable domain, with remaining parts taken from reference TRBV5-5 and TRBJ1-5, reads DAGVTQSPTHLIKTRGQQVTLRCSPISGHKSVSWYQQVLGQGPQFIFQYYEKEERGRGNFPDRFSARQFPNYSSELNVNALLLGDSALYLCASSLRGSNQPQHFGDGTRLSIL.

CDR3: CASSGPGLSLWQYV. The CDR3 DNA sequence: TGTGCCAGCAGCGGACCGGGACTAAGTCTCTGGCAGTACGTC. The chain joins TRBV7-9 to TRBJ2-7, with 7 positions matching TRBD2. The V and J ends lost 5 bases and 9 bases, in that order; junction bases with no gene match: 13. In germline, CDR1 is SEHNR, CDR2 FQNEAQ (reference sequence). The CDR3 is 14 residues long.

The J gene is TRBJ1-2, the V gene TRBV12-3 or TRBV12-4; D perhaps matches TRBD1 (5 bases). V was clipped by 8 bases and J by 8 bases, with 12 bases between them. The CDR3 is made up of 11 amino acids. The CDR3 nucleotides are TGTGCCAGCCCTGGGGGGGGAGGCTACACCTTC. It encodes CASPGGGGYTF.

This clone came up a few times. The V gene is TRBV6-1, the J gene TRBJ2-7, with D unclear. The germline V gene encodes CDR1 MNHNS and CDR2 SASEGT. Trimming took off 1 base at V and 5 bases at J, with 6 bases between the two ends. This CDR3 contains 12 residues. CDR3 DNA sequence: TGTGCCAGCAGTGAAGGACTTGACGAGCAGTACGTC. Protein: CASSEGLDEQYV.

This clone was detected once. This chain joins TRBV2 and TRBJ2-2; TRBD1 matches at 8 bases. Unmatched junction bases numbered 6, after V lost 0 bases and J lost 6 bases. Germline V gives CDR1 SNHLY, CDR2 FYNNEI. This CDR3 has 16 residues. CDR3 sequence: CASSEAGQGKAGELFF. The CDR3, as DNA: TGTGCCAGCAGTGAAGCAGGACAGGGTAAAGCCGGGGAGCTGTTTTTT.

This chain uses TRBV5-1 with TRBJ1-6; 7 bases map to TRBD1. Germline values: CDR1 SGHRS, CDR2 YFSETQ. The CDR3 has 17 amino acids. V lost 3 bases, J lost 8 bases, and 14 bases stayed unmatched. CDR3 sequence (DNA): TGCGCCAGCAGCTCTAGCCGCACCGGGACAGTGGATTCACCCCTCCACTTT. It yields the protein CASSSSRTGTVDSPLHF. Full variable domain (missing parts from reference TRBV5-1 and TRBJ1-6): KAGVTQTPRYLIKTRGQQVTLSCSPISGHRSVSWYQQTPGQGLQFLFEYFSETQRNKGNFPGRFSGRQFSNSRSEMNVSTLELGDSALYLCASSSSRTGTVDSPLHFGNGTRLTVT.

The chain links TRBV5-1 to TRBJ2-3; TRBD2 aligns across 8 bases. Looked up from germline, CDR1 is SGHRS and CDR2 is YFSETQ. V was clipped by 6 bases and J by 4 bases; unmatched bases: 16. There are 17 residues in the CDR3. The DNA of the CDR3 is TGCGCCAGCACCATTACCCTAGTAGCGGGGATCGCAGATACGCAGTATTTT. Translated, it gives CASTITLVAGIADTQYF.

This rearrangement joins TRBV7-3 to TRBJ2-2, with TRBD1 as a possible D gene (6 bases). V was shortened by 5 bases and J by 4 bases, with 11 bases between the two germline ends. Germline V CDR1 and CDR2: SGHTA, FQGTGA. The CDR3 loop spans 14 amino acids. The CDR3 loop reads CASSDRGITGELFF. The DNA of the CDR3 is TGTGCCAGCAGCGATAGGGGGATCACCGGGGAGCTGTTTTTT.

J is TRBJ1-1 and V is TRBV4-3; TRBD1 matches 7 bases. CDR1 LGHNA and CDR2 YSLEER come from the germline V gene. This CDR3 is 15 amino acids long. With 1 base clipped from V and 1 base from J, the junction kept 3 bases outside the gene matches. In nucleotides, the CDR3 is TGCGCCAGCAGCCAAGCCGGGACAGCGAACACTGAAGCTTTCTTT. It codes for CASSQAGTANTEAFF.

V and J are TRBV19 and TRBJ1-2; 7 bases line up with TRBD1. Germline values: CDR1 LNHDA, CDR2 SQIVND (reference sequence). The CDR3 length is 11 residues. V was pared by 8 bases and J by 8 bases, with 5 bases of the junction left unmatched. The CDR3 nucleotides are TGTGCCAGTTCGAACAGGGGAGGCTACACCTTC. This gives the protein CASSNRGGYTF. The full variable domain, completed using reference TRBV19 and TRBJ1-2, is DGGITQSPKYLFRKEGQNVTLSCEQNLNHDAMYWYRQDPGQGLRLIYYSQIVNDFQKGDIAEGYSVSREKKESFPLTVTSAQKNPTAFYLCASSNRGGYTFGSGTRLTVV.

The chain carries TRBV7-9 and TRBJ1-1; TRBD1 agrees at 9 bases. CDR3 length equals 14 residues. V shed 5 bases, J shed 11 bases, and the junction held 12 bases outside the gene matches. CDR1 SEHNR and CDR2 FQNEAQ come from the germline V gene (reference sequence). CDR3 DNA sequence: TGTGCCAGCAGCCTCCCTCGACAGGGGGAAGGCGCTTTCTTT. This gives the protein CASSLPRQGEGAFF.

The J gene is TRBJ1-1, the V gene TRBV7-9; D ambiguous. Germline V gene sequence: CDR1 SEHNR, CDR2 FQNEAQ (reference sequence). This CDR3 has 12 residues. Trimming cost V 3 bases and J 10 bases, with 12 bases left between them. This CDR3 is CASSLVPERAFF. The CDR3 bases are TGTGCCAGCAGCTTGGTCCCCGAGCGAGCTTTCTTT.

In its sample, this clone was seen a few times. The J gene is TRBJ1-5, the V gene TRBV19; 8 nucleotides match TRBD1. The length of the CDR3 is 14 residues. CDR1 is LNHDA and CDR2 is SQIVND in the germline V gene (reference sequence). Unmatched junction bases numbered 8, after V lost 6 bases and J lost 7 bases. This CDR3 is CASRDRVGDQPQHF. CDR3 nucleotides: TGTGCCAGTAGGGACAGGGTGGGGGACCAGCCCCAGCATTTT.

In DNA, the CDR3 is TGTGCCAGCAGTTTGGGGACACATGCCGGGCAGTACGTC. It yields the protein CASSLGTHAGQYV. J is TRBJ2-7 and V is TRBV12-3 or TRBV12-4; D possibly corresponds to TRBD1 (6 bases). V was shortened by 3 bases and J by 9 bases, with 15 bases between the two germline ends. The CDR3 has 13 amino acids.

The chain couples TRBV3-1 (or the pseudogene TRBV3-2) to TRBJ1-1; the match to TRBD1 covers 7 bases. V lost 5 bases to trimming and J lost 7 bases; unmatched junction nucleotides: 7. In germline, CDR1 is LGHDT, CDR2 YNNKEL (reference sequence). The CDR3 runs 13 residues. The DNA for the CDR3 is TGTGCCAGCAGCTTAGGACAGGCAGGTGAAGCTTTCTTT. Protein sequence: CASSLGQAGEAFF.

The gene calls are TRBV6-5 and TRBJ2-7; the match to TRBD1 covers 7 bases. This CDR3 is 14 amino acids long. Germline trimming cut 4 bases from V and 6 bases from J; bases unmatched to any gene: 9. Germline V gene data show CDR1 as MNHEY and CDR2 as SVGAGI. The CDR3 is CASSSRSRDSEQYV. CDR3 DNA: TGTGCCAGCAGTTCGCGGTCCCGGGACAGCGAGCAGTACGTC.

The gene calls are TRBV11-3 and TRBJ2-5; 8 nucleotides line up with TRBD1. CDR1 SGHNT and CDR2 YENEEA come from the germline V gene. The length of the CDR3 is 14 residues. The J segment lost 3 bases and the V segment lost 1 base, leaving 1 base of the junction unmatched. The DNA for the CDR3 is TGTGCCAGCAGCTTAGGGACAGGGAAAGAGACCCAGTACTTC. It specifies CASSLGTGKETQYF. The whole variable domain, remainder taken from reference TRBV11-3 and TRBJ2-5, is EAGVVQSPRYKIIEKKQPVAFWCNPISGHNTLYWYLQNLGQGPELLIRYENEEAVDDSQLPKDRFSAERLKGVDSTLKIQPAELGDSAVYLCASSLGTGKETQYFGPGTRLLVL.

The V and J genes are TRBV7-2 and TRBJ2-4; possibly TRBD1 for D (6 bases). Germline values: CDR1 SGHTA, CDR2 FQGNSA. The CDR3 contains 18 residues. Trimming stripped 6 bases from V and 0 bases from J, with 21 bases between. CDR3 sequence reads: CASSVPGAAHLAKNIQYF. DNA for the CDR3: TGTGCCAGCAGTGTACCAGGGGCCGCTCACTTAGCCAAAAACATTCAGTACTTC.

The chain employs TRBV3-1 (or the pseudogene TRBV3-2) and TRBJ1-5; TRBD1 is a possible D gene (5 bases). The CDR3 has 15 amino acids. Germline CDR1 and CDR2: LGHDT and YNNKEL (reference sequence). V was cut by 4 bases and J by 6 bases, with 16 bases left in between. The CDR3 protein is CASSPRVGVFQPQHF. In DNA, the CDR3 is TGTGCCAGCAGCCCCAGGGTAGGAGTTTTTCAGCCCCAGCATTTT.

The chain carries TRBV28 and TRBJ1-5, with D unclear. Germline V gene lookup returns CDR1 MDHEN and CDR2 SYDVKM. The length of the CDR3 is 13 residues. Trimming cost V 8 bases and J 0 bases, with 8 bases left between them. CDR3 sequence (DNA): TGTGCCAGCTTAGAACTTAGCAATCAGCCCCAGCATTTT. Encoded protein: CASLELSNQPQHF.

This rearrangement joins TRBV2 to TRBJ1-5; D is possibly TRBD1 (5 bases). Trimming removed 6 bases from V and 4 bases from J, with 10 bases in between. The CDR3 has 13 amino acids. Looked up from germline, CDR1 is SNHLY and CDR2 is FYNNEI. CDR3 DNA: TGTGCCAGCAGCGCCCGACAGAATCAGCCCCAGCATTTT. This codes for CASSARQNQPQHF.

The chain uses TRBV6-5 and TRBJ1-2, with 11 positions matching TRBD1. J was trimmed by 8 bases and V by 5 bases; bases with no gene match: 10. This CDR3 is built from 15 residues. Germline lookup yields CDR1 MNHEY and CDR2 SVGAGI. The CDR3 coding sequence is TGTGCCAGCAGTCGAACTCCGGGACAGGGGGGAGGCTACACCTTC. Its translation is CASSRTPGQGGGYTF.

V and J are TRBV18 and TRBJ1-5; 8 positions match TRBD1. Germline V lookup: CDR1 KGHSH, CDR2 LQKENI. This CDR3 spans 16 amino acids. V gave up 0 bases and J gave up 3 bases; unmatched junction bases: 4. CDR3 residues: CASSPPGTGANQPQHF. The CDR3 DNA sequence: TGTGCCAGCTCACCACCGGGGACAGGCGCCAATCAGCCCCAGCATTTT.

This chain connects TRBV6-2 or TRBV6-3 to TRBJ2-5, with D perhaps matching TRBD1 (5 bases). CDR1 is MNHEY, CDR2 SVGEGT, per germline. CDR3 length equals 15 residues. V lost 6 bases to trimming and J lost 2 bases, with 16 bases between them. CDR3 region: CASSRRQSQQETQYF. The CDR3 DNA follows: TGTGCCAGCAGCCGACGACAGTCGCAGCAAGAGACCCAGTACTTC.